Each of the 4 T cell receptor beta chains below was sequenced from the same sample in a study of control samples from healthy donors and cancer patients. Only in-frame clones appear in the TCRdb table, and some are missing; sequencing was by immunoSEQ multiplex PCR. The repertoire includes about 130,000 clones, 75% to 95% of them detected once, and 2.5% sits in the top ten. Material for sequencing was blood. Receptors were obtained from a man younger than 35 in good health.

The chain is built from TRBV13 and TRBJ2-5; D gene unclear. Germline values: CDR1 PRHDT, CDR2 FYEKMQ (reference sequence). The V end lost 3 bases, the J end lost 5 bases, and 16 bases lay between the germline ends. This CDR3 has 15 amino acids. The CDR3 spells CASSFGYQAVETQYF. As DNA, the CDR3 is TGTGCCAGCAGCTTTGGCTACCAGGCAGTGGAGACCCAGTACTTC.

This clone was observed once. This rearrangement joins TRBV7-9 to TRBJ1-3, with 7 bases aligning to TRBD1. The CDR3 contains 16 residues. V gave up 4 bases and J gave up 0 bases; unmatched junction bases: 6. Germline values: CDR1 SEHNR, CDR2 FQNEAQ (reference sequence). The CDR3: CASSSPGQSSGNTIYF. The CDR3 region has the DNA TGTGCCAGCAGCTCACCGGGACAGAGCTCTGGAAACACCATATATTTT.

The chain uses TRBV2 and TRBJ2-4, with 7 bases lining up with TRBD1. Looked up from germline, CDR1 is SNHLY and CDR2 is FYNNEI. Trimming took 0 bases from V and 6 from J; bases not matched to a gene: 5. This CDR3 contains 15 residues. Here the CDR3 DNA reads TGTGCCAGCAGTGAAGCCCGCCGACAGGGAAACATTCAGTACTTC. It codes for CASSEARRQGNIQYF.

The V gene is TRBV2, the J gene TRBJ2-7; D tentatively fits TRBD1 or TRBD2 (5 bases each). In germline, CDR1 is SNHLY, CDR2 FYNNEI. V was trimmed by 1 base and J by 6 bases, leaving 10 bases between them. The CDR3 has 13 amino acids. The CDR3 region has the DNA TGTGCCAGCAGTGAAGGGGACCACCTCGAGCAGTACTTC. It specifies CASSEGDHLEQYF.